The rows below give T cell receptor beta chains drawn from one sample of a study of graft-versus-host responses after intestinal transplantation. These TCRs' antigens remain unknown. Using immunoSEQ multiplex PCR, the repertoire was profiled, and TCRdb retains in-frame clones only, with some absent. This table has about 41,000 clones, approximately 95% appearing once. The sample consisted of unstimulated CD8+ T cells sorted from spleen or lymph node cells, taken before transplant. Receptors originate from a human donor who was the organ donor for an intestinal transplant. CDR3s include the opening cysteine and the closing phenylalanine or tryptophan. A D gene is named only where the DNA matches it firmly. For some rows the clone size is stated as once, few or many, or as a class when expanded; others skip it.

>TRBJ2-7|TRBV18|.|.
TGTGCCAGCTCACCAATTCCGGTCCCTTTTTTTTACGAGCAGTACTTC
CASSPIPVPFFYEQYF
>TRBJ1-6|TRBV11-3|.|.
TGTGCCAGCAGCCGGACAAGGAAGGGGTCAATCTGGTCACCCCTCCACTTT
CASSRTRKGSIWSPLHF
>TRBJ2-7|TRBV27|.|.
TGTGCCAGCAGTCCGCCCGGCGCGAGCTCCTACGAGCAGTACTTC
CASSPPGASSYEQYF
>TRBJ1-5|TRBV6-6|.|.
TGTGCCAGCAGTTATAGTCAACGTTATCAGCCCCAGCATTTT
CASSYSQRYQPQHF
>TRBJ2-5|TRBV6-4|.|TRBD2
TGTGCCAGCAGTGAATCTCCGGGGGGGCAGGAGACCCAGTACTTC
CASSESPGGQETQYF
>TRBJ2-7|TRBV5-4|.|.
TGTGCCAGCAGCTACCTCTCCTACGAGCAGTACTTC
CASSYLSYEQYF
>TRBJ2-5|TRBV7-6|.|.
TGTGCCAGCAGCTTGCCACCCGGGACTCGACCCGACCAAGAGACCCAGTACTTC
CASSLPPGTRPDQETQYF
>TRBJ1-4|TRBV7-9|.|.
TGTGCCAGCAGCTTAGCGGGGAATGAAAAACTGTTTTTT
CASSLAGNEKLFF
>TRBJ2-7|TRBV7-7|.|.
TGTGCTAGCAGCTTAGGTCCGCAGGGGTACTACGAGCAGTACTTC
CASSLGPQGYYEQYF
>TRBJ2-7|TRBV5-1|.|.
TGCGCCAGCAGCCAGGGGCTTGCGGTCCCCTACGAGCAGTACTTC
CASSQGLAVPYEQYF
>TRBJ2-5|TRBV4-3|.|TRBD2
TGCGCCAGCAGCCAGGGGACTAGCGGGGGGGCGGAGACCCAGTACTTC
CASSQGTSGGAETQYF
>TRBJ2-1|TRBV13|.|TRBD2
TGTGCCAGCAGCTGGGTTAGCGGGGGGGCCAGGGAGCAGTTCTTC
CASSWVSGGAREQFF
>TRBJ2-7|TRBV4-2|.|.
TGTGCCAGCAGCCAAGACGGAGAACAGGTCTCCTACGAGCAGTACTTC
CASSQDGEQVSYEQYF
>TRBJ2-6|TRBV4-1|.|.
TGCGCCAGCAGCCAAGATTCTGGGGCCAACGTCCTGACTTTC
CASSQDSGANVLTF
>TRBJ2-1|TRBV9|.|.
TGTGCCAGCAGCATTAGCATGGTGGCTGAGCAGTTCTTC
CASSISMVAEQFF
>TRBJ2-2|TRBV9|.|.
TGTGCCAGCAGCGTAGGCCAGGCGTACACCGGGGAGCTGTTTTTT
CASSVGQAYTGELFF
>TRBJ2-1|TRBV5-4|.|.
TGTGCCAGCAGCCCCATTGTAGGGCCAGATGAGCAGTTCTTC
CASSPIVGPDEQFF
>TRBJ1-3|TRBV7-8|.|TRBD1
TGTGCCAGCAGCTTAGGTGGCAGGGGGCTTGGAAACACCATATATTTT
CASSLGGRGLGNTIYF
>TRBJ2-7|TRBV6-5|.|TRBD1
TGTGCCAGCAGTGCCCCGGGACAGGGGCCCTACGAGCAGTACTTC
CASSAPGQGPYEQYF
>TRBJ2-2|TRBV18|.|.
TGTGCCAGCTCACCACTCCCGGTTTTATCGGACACCGGGGAGCTGTTTTTT
CASSPLPVLSDTGELFF
>TRBJ2-7|TRBV10-3|.|.
TGTGCCATCAGTGACCGGACACCCGGCTCCTACGAGCAGTACTTC
CAISDRTPGSYEQYF
>TRBJ1-1|TRBV29-1|.|TRBD1
TGCAGCGATGGGACAGGGGAGGCTTTCTTT
CSDGTGEAFF
>TRBJ2-7|TRBV4-3|once|TRBD2
TGCGCCAGCAGCCTGCTTACTAGCGGGGGATACGAGCAGTACTTC
CASSLLTSGGYEQYF
>TRBJ1-1|TRBV27|.|TRBD1
TGTGCCAGCAGTTCTTATACAGGGGCGGGGGCTTTCTTT
CASSSYTGAGAFF
>TRBJ2-5|TRBV11-2|.|.
TGTGCCAGCAGCTTTTTCATTTGGGAGAAGGAGACCCAGTACTTC
CASSFFIWEKETQYF
>TRBJ2-5|TRBV18|.|TRBD1
TGTGCCAGCTCACCGCAGGACAGGGGCCAAGAGACCCAGTACTTC
CASSPQDRGQETQYF
>TRBJ2-3|TRBV10-3|.|.
TGTGCCATCAGAGCAGGATCTGTTGGAGATACGCAGTATTTT
CAIRAGSVGDTQYF
>TRBJ1-5|TRBV4-3|.|.
TGCGCCAGCAGCCAACGGCTGCCCCCAGATAGCAATCAGCCCCAGCATTTT
CASSQRLPPDSNQPQHF